Listed below are T cell receptor beta chains from one sample, sequenced in a study of T-cell memory formation after mild COVID-19. TCRdb reanalysed the 5' RACE reads using MiXCR and keeps one entry per CDR3 protein. The sample shows around 150,000 distinct CDR3 sequences, roughly 11% of them seen only once. Sequencing used PBMCs or a T cell subset sorted from them (not recorded which). Source of these receptors: a man aged 18 to 30 who had mild COVID-19 (a few samples of this study predate the infection). Cell type and time point are not known. CDR3s include the opening cysteine and the closing phenylalanine or tryptophan. A D gene is named only where the DNA matches it firmly. Clone sizes are given selectively: once, few, many, or a class where the clone is expanded.

d_gene	v_gene	abundance	j_gene	CDR3nt	CDR3aa
.	TRBV12-5	.	TRBJ2-5	TGTGCTAGTGGCGAACCGGGATTCCAAGAGACCCAGTACTTC	CASGEPGFQETQYF
TRBD1	TRBV5-1	few	TRBJ2-1	TGCGCCAGCAGCTTGGTAGTAGGGCAGGGGGATGAGCAGTTCTTC	CASSLVVGQGDEQFF
.	TRBV3-1	many	TRBJ2-5	TGTGCCAGCAGCCAAGGGGTTGGAGAGACCCAGTACTTC	CASSQGVGETQYF
TRBD1	TRBV12-3/TRBV12-4	.	TRBJ1-2	TGTGCCAGCAGTAGAACACCAGGGGGGAACACCTTC	CASSRTPGGNTF
.	TRBV2	.	TRBJ1-4	TGTGCCAGCAGTGAAAACACCGCCCTAAAACTGTTTTTT	CASSENTALKLFF
.	TRBV4-1	many	TRBJ1-2	TGCGCCAGCAGCCCCCCAGGAAGGGCGAGAGCTAACTATGGCTACACCTTC	CASSPPGRARANYGYTF
.	TRBV28	few	TRBJ1-2	TGTGCCAGCAGTTTACCCGGGACAAACCGAGGCTACACCTTC	CASSLPGTNRGYTF
.	TRBV3-1	.	TRBJ1-2	TGTGCCACCTGCCCCGGGGCCAGGCCCCATACTGGCTACACCTTC	CATCPGARPHTGYTF
TRBD1	TRBV20-1	few	TRBJ1-2	TGCAGTGCCCCTGGACAGGGGGCTCTTGGGGGCTACACCTTC	CSAPGQGALGGYTF
TRBD1	TRBV4-1	once	TRBJ1-5	TGCGCCAGCAGTCGAGGGACAGGGAACTATCAGCCCCAGCATTTT	CASSRGTGNYQPQHF
TRBD1	TRBV6-5	few	TRBJ1-5	TGTGCCAGCAGTTACGACGGACAGGCTTGGCAGCCCCAGCATTTT	CASSYDGQAWQPQHF
TRBD1	TRBV7-9	few	TRBJ1-5	TGTGCCAGCAGCCTTGGACAGGGGGGGCGGTCCCAGCATTTT	CASSLGQGGRSQHF
.	TRBV4-1	.	TRBJ2-2	TGCGCCAGCAGCCCAAGAGGGACGGTAGAAGGGGAGCTGTTTTTT	CASSPRGTVEGELFF
.	TRBV7-7	many	TRBJ2-3	TGTGCCAGCAGCTTAACTGGGTCAGATACGCAGTATTTT	CASSLTGSDTQYF
.	TRBV6-6	few	TRBJ2-1	TGTGCCAGCAGTTATGGCGAGCAGCACAATGAGCAGTTCTTC	CASSYGEQHNEQFF
.	TRBV12-3/TRBV12-4	few	TRBJ2-7	TGTGCCAGCAGCCCGGTCAACTCCTACGAGCAGTACTTC	CASSPVNSYEQYF
.	TRBV3-1	many	TRBJ1-1	TGTGCCAGCACAGGGACGTGGGCGAACACTGAAGCTTTCTTT	CASTGTWANTEAFF